This TCR beta chain is drawn from a study of blood T cell repertoires in COVID-19. Study-wide background: Sample material is recorded as cDNA or gDNA derived from T cells, B-cell-depleted T cells, or PBMCs.

Profiling relied on immunoSEQ multiplex PCR, and the TCRdb table lists in-frame clones only, not all of them. The table records around 100,000 clones, around 84% of them present only once. CDR3 length: 11 amino acids. V was cut by 6 bases and J by 6 bases, with 7 bases left in between. The V call is TRBV12-3 or TRBV12-4, the J call TRBJ2-3; D call uncertain. Sequencing input: peripheral blood. This clonotype originated in a man aged 40-49 years with acute or convalescent COVID-19. The DNA of the CDR3 is TGTGCCAGCAGCCTTCTGGATACGCAGTATTTT. This gives the protein CASSLLDTQYF.